A single sample is the source of the 2 T cell receptor beta chains below, sequenced in a study of cytomegalovirus exposure and HLA in healthy donors. In the PCR, 60 Vbeta and 13 Jbeta primers were used. Sequencing was performed with immunoSEQ multiplex PCR; in TCRdb, only in-frame clones are kept and a portion is missing. The sample holds about 250,000 clones, approximately 70% seen once. The sequenced sample consisted of PBMCs. All receptors derive from a female donor in good health and CMV-seronegative.

V gene TRBV1 combines with J gene TRBJ2-5; the table's TRBD2 call for D was not verified on the DNA. Near its end, the DNA agrees better with TRBJ2-7, so the J call may be wrong. TRBV1 is annotated as a pseudogene. The CDR3 length is 15 residues. Here the CDR3 reads CTSSQDRLTSYEQYF. CDR3 DNA sequence: TGCACCAGCAGCCAAGATCGCCTCACCTCCTACGAGCAGTACTTC.

V is TRBV10-1 and J is TRBJ2-7; possibly TRBD1 for D (6 bases). CDR1 and CDR2 (germline): WNHNN, SYGVQD (reference sequence). This CDR3 is 13 amino acids long. V was pared by 3 bases and J by 6 bases, with 12 bases between. In DNA form, the CDR3 reads TGCGCCAGCAGTGAAGACAGGAGGCGCGAGCAGTACTTC. Translating gives CASSEDRRREQYF.